The following is a T cell receptor beta chain sequence with its context. The CDR3 has 15 amino acids. The germline gives CDR1 SGHNT, CDR2 YENEEA. Trimming at V came to 5 bases and at J to 10 bases, leaving 16 bases not matched to a gene. In the authors' workflow: Quantification of nucleated cells was approximated via reference gene primer amplification. TCRdb's table, derived via immunoSEQ multiplex PCR, lists solely in-frame clones and lacks some. The V and J calls and the clone size are those of that table, but D and trimming were determined from the DNA. In the table there are 85,000 to 120,000 clones, about 78% of which are singletons. This record comes from a study of blood T cell repertoires in COVID-19. Across the whole study: Researchers got acute and convalescent COVID-19 samples from the United States, Italy and Spain. PBMCs, B-cell-depleted T cells, or T cells provided the cDNA or gDNA that made up the material.

The chain carries TRBV11-3 and TRBJ1-1; TRBD1 matches at 7 bases. Sequencing was carried out using peripheral blood. This receptor was taken from a man in his 60s with active or convalescent COVID-19. The CDR3 sequence: CASSHPGQPLPGAFF. Written as DNA, the CDR3 is TGTGCCAGCAGCCACCCGGGACAGCCGCTTCCGGGAGCTTTCTTT.